The clone carrying this TCR beta chain showed up just once. This sample was taken from a study of OX40 agonist ivuxolimab in advanced cancers. V gave up 2 bases and J gave up 5 bases; unmatched junction bases: 6. The CDR3 consists of 16 residues. Germline CDR1 is ENHRY and CDR2 is SYGVKD. Some clones are missing from TCRdb's copy, which holds only in-frame ones; the method was immunoSEQ multiplex PCR. Among roughly 20,000 clones listed, more than 75% were seen once. The source of this sequence is an adult with an advanced solid tumor such as melanoma, head and neck, liver or kidney cancer. This sequence joins TRBV10-3 and TRBJ2-2; 9 bases line up with TRBD1. The sequenced sample was CD4+ or CD8+ T cells sorted from blood, obtained in a trial of the OX40 agonist ivuxolimab. Here the CDR3 DNA reads TGTGCCATCAGTGAGGTGACAGGGGGTAGGACCGGGGAGCTGTTTTTT. Translating it yields CAISEVTGGRTGELFF.